This is a list of T cell receptor beta chains from one sample in a study of blood T cell repertoires in COVID-19. Sequenced by immunoSEQ multiplex PCR; TCRdb stores in-frame clones only, minus some. Seen here are around 99,000 clones, 70% to 80% observed once, and the top ten hold approximately 18%. The specimen sequenced was peripheral blood. Receptor source: a woman older than 75 with active or convalescent COVID-19. The CDR3 runs from the conserved cysteine through the conserved F or W. Fields, in order: CDR3 length, D gene, J gene, V gene, clone size, CDR3 protein, CDR3 DNA. A D gene is named only where the DNA matches it firmly. Where a row states a size, it is once, few, many or the class of an expanded clone; other rows omit it.

cdr3_length: 14
d_call: NA
j_call: TRBJ2-7
v_call: TRBV6-5
clone_size: NA
cdr3_aa: CASSSRGQGNEQYF
cdr3_nt: TGTGCCAGCAGTAGCCGAGGCCAGGGCAACGAGCAGTACTTC

cdr3_length: 15
d_call: NA
j_call: TRBJ2-6
v_call: TRBV7-2
clone_size: NA
cdr3_aa: CASSPDSGGANVLTF
cdr3_nt: TGTGCCAGCAGCCCCGACAGTGGTGGGGCCAACGTCCTGACTTTC

cdr3_length: 15
d_call: TRBD1
j_call: TRBJ1-6
v_call: TRBV2
clone_size: once
cdr3_aa: CASTGDREGNSPLHF
cdr3_nt: TGTGCCAGCACCGGGGACAGGGAAGGGAATTCACCCCTCCACTTT

cdr3_length: 16
d_call: NA
j_call: TRBJ1-1
v_call: TRBV4-3
clone_size: NA
cdr3_aa: CASSQQGGGTNTEAFF
cdr3_nt: TGCGCCAGCAGCCAGCAGGGCGGGGGAACGAACACTGAAGCTTTCTTT

cdr3_length: 14
d_call: TRBD1
j_call: TRBJ2-7
v_call: TRBV28
clone_size: NA
cdr3_aa: CASSTQDRPYEQYF
cdr3_nt: TGTGCCAGCAGTACGCAGGACAGGCCTTACGAGCAGTACTTC

cdr3_length: 16
d_call: TRBD2
j_call: TRBJ2-3
v_call: TRBV11-2
clone_size: NA
cdr3_aa: CASSLGTSGSSDTQYF
cdr3_nt: TGTGCCAGCAGCTTAGGGACTAGCGGGAGTTCAGATACGCAGTATTTT

cdr3_length: 14
d_call: NA
j_call: TRBJ2-2
v_call: TRBV5-4
clone_size: NA
cdr3_aa: CASSPDSYTGELFF
cdr3_nt: TGTGCCAGCAGCCCGGACAGTTACACCGGGGAGCTGTTTTTT

cdr3_length: 17
d_call: NA
j_call: TRBJ2-3
v_call: TRBV5-8
clone_size: once
cdr3_aa: CASPTVIGDPRTDTQYF
cdr3_nt: TGTGCCAGCCCCACGGTGATAGGAGACCCTCGCACAGATACGCAGTATTTT

cdr3_length: 14
d_call: NA
j_call: TRBJ2-2
v_call: TRBV6-6
clone_size: once
cdr3_aa: CASSSYESTGELFF
cdr3_nt: TGTGCCAGCAGTTCCTATGAATCCACCGGGGAGCTGTTTTTT

cdr3_length: 15
d_call: TRBD2
j_call: TRBJ2-4
v_call: TRBV6-2/TRBV6-3
clone_size: NA
cdr3_aa: CASSYDSSGGDIQYF
cdr3_nt: TGTGCCAGCAGTTACGATTCGTCGGGGGGTGACATTCAGTACTTC

cdr3_length: 15
d_call: NA
j_call: TRBJ2-7
v_call: TRBV2
clone_size: NA
cdr3_aa: CASSESFARTYEQYF
cdr3_nt: TGTGCCAGCAGTGAAAGTTTCGCTAGGACCTACGAGCAGTACTTC

cdr3_length: 18
d_call: TRBD1
j_call: TRBJ1-6
v_call: TRBV28
clone_size: NA
cdr3_aa: CASSLLLTGASGNSPLHF
cdr3_nt: TGTGCCAGCAGTCTACTCCTTACAGGGGCCTCGGGAAATTCACCCCTCCACTTT

cdr3_length: 18
d_call: TRBD2
j_call: TRBJ2-1
v_call: TRBV29-1
clone_size: NA
cdr3_aa: CSVEGVLAGAGSYNEQFF
cdr3_nt: TGCAGCGTTGAGGGAGTACTAGCGGGAGCTGGGTCCTACAATGAGCAGTTCTTC

cdr3_length: 15
d_call: TRBD1
j_call: TRBJ1-4
v_call: TRBV18
clone_size: NA
cdr3_aa: CASSRGTATNEKLFF
cdr3_nt: TGTGCCAGCTCACGGGGGACAGCAACTAATGAAAAACTGTTTTTT

cdr3_length: 13
d_call: TRBD1
j_call: TRBJ1-1
v_call: TRBV5-1
clone_size: NA
cdr3_aa: CASSGPGQSEAFF
cdr3_nt: TGTGCCAGCTCGGGGCCGGGACAGAGTGAAGCTTTCTTT

cdr3_length: 13
d_call: TRBD1
j_call: TRBJ1-1
v_call: TRBV5-1
clone_size: NA
cdr3_aa: CASRGQEYTEAFF
cdr3_nt: TGCGCCAGCAGAGGACAGGAGTACACTGAAGCTTTCTTT

cdr3_length: 13
d_call: NA
j_call: TRBJ2-7
v_call: TRBV7-2
clone_size: NA
cdr3_aa: CASSPGQTYEQYF
cdr3_nt: TGTGCCAGCAGCCCAGGACAGACCTACGAGCAGTACTTC